A selection of T cell receptor beta chains follows, all from one sample in a study of T cells expressing NK-cell markers. TCRdb re-called the 5' RACE reads and shows each CDR3 protein once, DNA omitted. The sample holds 300,000 to 500,000 distinct CDR3 sequences. Sequenced sample: blood T cells: a sorted CD56 or NKG2C T cell subset, CD4+ or CD8+ T cells, or bulk PBMC T cells (not recorded which). The receptors were gathered from a woman aged 50 to 65 in good health. The CDR3 runs from the conserved cysteine through the conserved F or W. Each record gives: V gene, J gene, CDR3 protein.

v_call: TRBV20-1
j_call: TRBJ2-1
cdr3_aa: CSAALPGLAGNEQFF

v_call: TRBV7-9
j_call: TRBJ2-1
cdr3_aa: CASSPRRDLAGVANEQFF

v_call: TRBV15
j_call: TRBJ2-1
cdr3_aa: CATSRDPTSSHNNEQFF

v_call: TRBV5-5
j_call: TRBJ2-3
cdr3_aa: CASSLEKSTDTQYF

v_call: TRBV28
j_call: TRBJ1-1
cdr3_aa: CASSLRGLKAFF

v_call: TRBV20-1
j_call: TRBJ1-2
cdr3_aa: CSALVGSIYGYTF

v_call: TRBV7-6
j_call: TRBJ2-1
cdr3_aa: CASSLAPASGRSEQFF

v_call: TRBV9
j_call: TRBJ2-2
cdr3_aa: CASSANQGMDTGELFF

v_call: TRBV5-1
j_call: TRBJ2-1
cdr3_aa: CASSPGLAPSISYNEQFF

v_call: TRBV7-8
j_call: TRBJ1-4
cdr3_aa: CASSWGPNRGNEKLFF

v_call: TRBV7-6
j_call: TRBJ1-6
cdr3_aa: CASSLGVPATADNSPLHF

v_call: TRBV20-1
j_call: TRBJ2-1
cdr3_aa: CSAGTPRVNEQFF

v_call: TRBV4-1
j_call: TRBJ2-5
cdr3_aa: CASSQSASGTPQETQYF

v_call: TRBV20-1
j_call: TRBJ2-1
cdr3_aa: CSARGQGSESYNEQFF

v_call: TRBV4-2
j_call: TRBJ1-2
cdr3_aa: CASSPRTVGEGYTF

v_call: TRBV29-1
j_call: TRBJ2-1
cdr3_aa: CSVRGEGSWGNEQFF

v_call: TRBV12-3/TRBV12-4
j_call: TRBJ1-1
cdr3_aa: CASSRTGRTEAFF

v_call: TRBV4-1
j_call: TRBJ1-2
cdr3_aa: CASAPPGSLEGYTF

v_call: TRBV29-1
j_call: TRBJ2-1
cdr3_aa: CSGRDRGFNEQFF

v_call: TRBV7-2
j_call: TRBJ2-1
cdr3_aa: CARGGAVNEQFF

v_call: TRBV11-3
j_call: TRBJ2-7
cdr3_aa: CASSTSWGTSVPYEQYF

v_call: TRBV20-1
j_call: TRBJ2-5
cdr3_aa: CSARGSRGKLQETQYF

v_call: TRBV7-3
j_call: TRBJ2-6
cdr3_aa: CASSPRTTPGANVLTF

v_call: TRBV10-3
j_call: TRBJ2-1
cdr3_aa: CANAVDRNNEQFF

v_call: TRBV7-9
j_call: TRBJ2-2
cdr3_aa: CASSTLSHPTGELFF

v_call: TRBV4-2
j_call: TRBJ2-3
cdr3_aa: CASSQYDTDTQYF

v_call: TRBV5-1
j_call: TRBJ2-1
cdr3_aa: CASSFNGREGPYNEQFF

v_call: TRBV12-3/TRBV12-4
j_call: TRBJ2-1
cdr3_aa: CASSLVSGRPNNEQFF

v_call: TRBV24-1
j_call: TRBJ2-3
cdr3_aa: CATSDLRRGTSGSTDTQYF

v_call: TRBV7-9
j_call: TRBJ2-1
cdr3_aa: CASSLWGLAVSSYNEQFF

v_call: TRBV6-5
j_call: TRBJ2-2
cdr3_aa: CASSYSNSGELFF

v_call: TRBV24-1
j_call: TRBJ1-4
cdr3_aa: CATSDSRRANEKLFF

v_call: TRBV29-1
j_call: TRBJ1-2
cdr3_aa: CSVDARREGYGYTF

v_call: TRBV6-1
j_call: TRBJ1-1
cdr3_aa: CASGVVRTEAFF

v_call: TRBV29-1
j_call: TRBJ2-1
cdr3_aa: CSVDVGLAVSSYNEQFF

v_call: TRBV14
j_call: TRBJ2-3
cdr3_aa: CASSLRMGPAGTQYF

v_call: TRBV14
j_call: TRBJ2-3
cdr3_aa: CASSQLGGSTDTQYF

v_call: TRBV19
j_call: TRBJ2-7
cdr3_aa: CASSSLGAEQYF

v_call: TRBV6-1
j_call: TRBJ2-5
cdr3_aa: CASRPGQVQETQYF

v_call: TRBV25-1
j_call: TRBJ1-1
cdr3_aa: CASRGRQPEAFF

v_call: TRBV5-1
j_call: TRBJ1-1
cdr3_aa: CASSGGGPEAFF

v_call: TRBV10-3
j_call: TRBJ2-5
cdr3_aa: CAGGRDREETQYF

v_call: TRBV10-3
j_call: TRBJ2-2
cdr3_aa: CAIGGTGAFTGELFF

v_call: TRBV12-3/TRBV12-4
j_call: TRBJ2-1
cdr3_aa: CASSPAESLRSYNEQFF

v_call: TRBV5-6
j_call: TRBJ1-5
cdr3_aa: CASSLGDLRQPQHF

v_call: TRBV3-1
j_call: TRBJ1-1
cdr3_aa: CASSADMETEAFF

v_call: TRBV20-1
j_call: TRBJ2-7
cdr3_aa: CSARFVPGYEQYF

v_call: TRBV10-3
j_call: TRBJ2-4
cdr3_aa: CAIRAAGTGDIQYF

v_call: TRBV12-3/TRBV12-4
j_call: TRBJ2-6
cdr3_aa: CASSLGTGGEGANVLTF

v_call: TRBV19
j_call: TRBJ2-3
cdr3_aa: CASGVTGTDTQYF

v_call: TRBV6-5
j_call: TRBJ1-3
cdr3_aa: CASSYNPPSLSGNTIYF

v_call: TRBV29-1
j_call: TRBJ2-1
cdr3_aa: CSVVTRSAVSYNEQFF

v_call: TRBV12-3/TRBV12-4
j_call: TRBJ2-1
cdr3_aa: CASSLTRGSYNEQFF

v_call: TRBV4-2
j_call: TRBJ2-7
cdr3_aa: CASSQEQGSSYEQYF

v_call: TRBV12-3/TRBV12-4
j_call: TRBJ2-7
cdr3_aa: CASSFAGGYEQYF

v_call: TRBV15
j_call: TRBJ1-4
cdr3_aa: CATSRDRRSGEKLFF

v_call: TRBV18
j_call: TRBJ1-5
cdr3_aa: CASSPPEGQPQHF